This T cell receptor (beta chain) came from a study of chemoradiotherapy in HPV16-positive cancers. Whole-study results and caveats: In HPV16-positive patients, HPV-responsive T-cell expansion tracked better recurrence-free survival. During treatment, candidate HPV-specific clones and E7-related motifs expanded in tumor.

TCRdb's table, derived via immunoSEQ multiplex PCR, lists solely in-frame clones and lacks some. Here the sample spans 9,500 to 15,000 clones, 60% to 80% being singletons. Comment on this clone: Its matching antigen is unknown.

Germline values: CDR1 SEHNR, CDR2 FQNEAQ (reference sequence). This CDR3 comprises 17 residues. Trimming removed 5 bases from V and 4 bases from J; junction bases left unmatched: 7. This sample was obtained from a patient who underwent chemoradiotherapy. J is TRBJ2-5 and V is TRBV7-9; TRBD2 aligns across 16 bases. This receptor was taken from a human donor with HPV-associated anogenital cancer. The CDR3 DNA is TGTGCCAGCAGCGGACCGGGACTAGCGGGAGGGCGAGAGACCCAGTACTTC. Translating gives CASSGPGLAGGRETQYF.